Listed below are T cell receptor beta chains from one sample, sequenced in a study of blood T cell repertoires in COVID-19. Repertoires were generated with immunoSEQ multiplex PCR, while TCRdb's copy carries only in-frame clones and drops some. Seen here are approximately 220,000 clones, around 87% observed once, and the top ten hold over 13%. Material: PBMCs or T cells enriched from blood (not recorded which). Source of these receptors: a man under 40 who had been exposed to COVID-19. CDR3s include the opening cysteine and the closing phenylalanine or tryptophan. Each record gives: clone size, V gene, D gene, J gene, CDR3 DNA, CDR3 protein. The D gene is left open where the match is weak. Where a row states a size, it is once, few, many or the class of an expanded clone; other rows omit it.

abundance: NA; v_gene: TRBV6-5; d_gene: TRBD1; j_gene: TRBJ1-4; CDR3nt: TGTGCCAGCAGCTGGGACAGGAATAATGAAAAACTGTTTTTT; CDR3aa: CASSWDRNNEKLFF
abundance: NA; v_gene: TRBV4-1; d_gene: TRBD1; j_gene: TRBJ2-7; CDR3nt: TGCGCCAGCAGCCTTAAGATTCAACCGGGACAGCTCTCCTACGAGCAGTACTTC; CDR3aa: CASSLKIQPGQLSYEQYF
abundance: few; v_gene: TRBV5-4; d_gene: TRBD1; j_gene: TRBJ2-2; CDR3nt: TGTGCCAGCAGCTTAACTCCGGGACAGACGAGCACCGGGGAGCTGTTTTTT; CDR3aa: CASSLTPGQTSTGELFF
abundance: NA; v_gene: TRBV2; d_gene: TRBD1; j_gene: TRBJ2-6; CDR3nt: TGTGCCAGCAGTAGGGTTAGCAGGGGGATTAGCTCTGGGGCCAACGTCCTGACTTTC; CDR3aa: CASSRVSRGISSGANVLTF
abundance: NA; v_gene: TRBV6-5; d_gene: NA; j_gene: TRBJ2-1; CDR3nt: TGTGCCAGCAGAATAGCGGACACAGCCTACAATGAGCAGTTCTTC; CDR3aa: CASRIADTAYNEQFF
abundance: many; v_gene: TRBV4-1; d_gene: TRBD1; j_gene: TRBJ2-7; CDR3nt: TGCGCCAGCAGCCAAGATGACAGGGTTGGTAACGAGCAGTACTTC; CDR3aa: CASSQDDRVGNEQYF
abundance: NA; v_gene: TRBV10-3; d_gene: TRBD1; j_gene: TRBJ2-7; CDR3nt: TGTGCCATCGGCGACCGGGACAGGGGACACGAGCAGTACTTC; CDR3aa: CAIGDRDRGHEQYF
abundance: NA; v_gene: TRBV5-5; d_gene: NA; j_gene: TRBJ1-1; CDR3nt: TGTGCCAGCAGCTTGGGGGCTGGGGGCTCGTCAGCTTTCTTT; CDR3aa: CASSLGAGGSSAFF
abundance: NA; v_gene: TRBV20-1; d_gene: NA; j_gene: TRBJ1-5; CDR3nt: TGCAGTGCTAGTCCCCAGTCCTTGGATCAGCCCCAGCATTTT; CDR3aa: CSASPQSLDQPQHF
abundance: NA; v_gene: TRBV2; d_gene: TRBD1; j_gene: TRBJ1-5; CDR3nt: TGTGCCAGCAGCCCGACAGGGGACCCTCAGCCCCAGCATTTT; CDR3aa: CASSPTGDPQPQHF
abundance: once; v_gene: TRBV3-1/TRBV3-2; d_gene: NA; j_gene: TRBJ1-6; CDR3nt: TGTGCCAGCAGCCAAGTTCCCGCGGCGAATTCACCCCTCCACTTT; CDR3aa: CASSQVPAANSPLHF
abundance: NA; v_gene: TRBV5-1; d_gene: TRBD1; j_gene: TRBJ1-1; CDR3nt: TGCGCCAGCAGCCCCTCGGGACAGGGCACTGAAGCTTTCTTT; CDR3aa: CASSPSGQGTEAFF
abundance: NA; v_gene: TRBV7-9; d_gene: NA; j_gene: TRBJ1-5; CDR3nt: TGTGCCAGCAGCGTGGACTATCAGCCCCAGCATTTT; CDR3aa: CASSVDYQPQHF
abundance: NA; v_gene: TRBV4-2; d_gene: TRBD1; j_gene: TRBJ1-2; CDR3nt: TGTGCCAGCAGCCAGGATCTATCCGGGACAGGTGGCTACACCTTC; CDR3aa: CASSQDLSGTGGYTF
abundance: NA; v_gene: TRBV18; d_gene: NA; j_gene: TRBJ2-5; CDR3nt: TGTGCCAGCTCACCATCCGGCCAAGAGACCCAGTACTTC; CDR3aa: CASSPSGQETQYF
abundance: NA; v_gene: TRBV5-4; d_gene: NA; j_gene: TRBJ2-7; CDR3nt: TGTGCCAGCAGCTTGGCCGGAGACTCCTACGAGCAGTACTTC; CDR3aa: CASSLAGDSYEQYF
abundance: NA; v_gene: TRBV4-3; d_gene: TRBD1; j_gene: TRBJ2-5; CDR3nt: TGCGCCAGCAGCCAGGGGACAGGAGGACAAGAGACCCAGTACTTC; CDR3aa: CASSQGTGGQETQYF
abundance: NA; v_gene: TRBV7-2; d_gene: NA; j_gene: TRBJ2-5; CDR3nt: TGTGCCAGCAGCTTAGGTGCGGCCGAGACCCAGTACTTC; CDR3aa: CASSLGAAETQYF
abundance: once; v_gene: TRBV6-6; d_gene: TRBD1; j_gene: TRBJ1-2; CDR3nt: TGTGCCAGCAACCAACGCAGGACAGGCATGGGGGGCTACACCTTC; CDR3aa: CASNQRRTGMGGYTF
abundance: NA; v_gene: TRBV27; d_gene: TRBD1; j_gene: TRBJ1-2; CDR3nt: TGTGCCAGCAGTAGACAGGGGGCGGATGGCTACACCTTC; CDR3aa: CASSRQGADGYTF
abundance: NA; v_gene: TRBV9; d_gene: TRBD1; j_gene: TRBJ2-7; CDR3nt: TGTGCCAGCAGCGTAGATCAGGGGGCCTACGAGCAGTACTTC; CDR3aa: CASSVDQGAYEQYF
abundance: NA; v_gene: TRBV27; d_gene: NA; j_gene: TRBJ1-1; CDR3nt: TGTGCCAGCAGTTTATCGCCACCCCCGATAGGAGGGAACACTGAAGCTTTCTTT; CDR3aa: CASSLSPPPIGGNTEAFF
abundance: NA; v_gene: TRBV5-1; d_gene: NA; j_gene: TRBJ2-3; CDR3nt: TGCGCCAGCAGCTGGCTTAGCACAGATACGCAGTATTTT; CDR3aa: CASSWLSTDTQYF
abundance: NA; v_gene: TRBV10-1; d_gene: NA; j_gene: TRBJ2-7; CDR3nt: TGCGCCAGCAGTGGCGGTTCGGACGGACTTTACGAGCAGTACTTC; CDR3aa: CASSGGSDGLYEQYF
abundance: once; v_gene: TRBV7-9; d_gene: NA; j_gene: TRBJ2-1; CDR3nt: TGTGCCAGCAGCTTAGCTCGGGACTCTAAGTTCTTC; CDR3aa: CASSLARDSKFF
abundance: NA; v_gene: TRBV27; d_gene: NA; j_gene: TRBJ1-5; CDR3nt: TGTGCCAGCAGCCCCAGGGTCGCCCCGAGAGAACCGCAGCCCCAGCATTTT; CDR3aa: CASSPRVAPREPQPQHF
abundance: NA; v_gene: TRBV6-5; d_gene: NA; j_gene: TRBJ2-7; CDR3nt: TGTGCCAGCAGTTACAGGGGGACGCGGGAGCAGTACTTC; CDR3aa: CASSYRGTREQYF
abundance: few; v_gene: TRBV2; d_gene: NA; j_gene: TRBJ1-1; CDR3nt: TGTGCCAGCAGTGGCCCCGCGGGAGTCACTGAAGCTTTCTTT; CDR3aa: CASSGPAGVTEAFF
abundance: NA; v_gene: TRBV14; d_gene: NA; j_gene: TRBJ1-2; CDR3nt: TGTGCCAGCAGCCCACAGGGAAATGGCTACACCTTC; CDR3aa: CASSPQGNGYTF